This T cell receptor (beta chain) was sequenced during a study of vaccination and CD4 T cells after COVID-19. Overall study: Two of the convalescents were Hispanic, and convalescents were six males and four females.

With the Oncomine TCR Beta short-read assay, DNA from cultured CD4+ T cells was sequenced. Cultured CD4+ T cells yielded the extracted genomic DNA. TCRdb independently ran MiXCR on the PCR reads; one entry per CDR3 protein. The sample lists 17,000 or so distinct CDR3 sequences; 43% were seen once. Study-wide points: The median count of SARS-CoV-2-reactive clonotypes rose from 21 to 38, not significantly.

Germline V lookup: CDR1 MGHRA, CDR2 YSYEKL. The CDR3 runs to 17 residues. V lost 2 bases and J lost 7; bases outside the gene matches: 12. Treatment in this sample: 10-day PBMC culture with coronavirus spike peptide pools or control peptides (ViraFEST assay). On this clonotype itself: Its antigen is currently unknown.

The gene calls are TRBV4-1 and TRBJ1-5; TRBD1 matches at 9 bases. Sequenced here: CD4+ T cells from blood, cultured in vitro, sampled before SARS-CoV-2 vaccination. The TCR was taken from a human donor who had recovered from COVID-19. The CDR3 protein is CASSQLGLGTGIQPQHF. CDR3 DNA sequence: TGCGCCAGCAGCCAACTGGGGTTGGGGACAGGGATACAGCCCCAGCATTTT.